The 2 T cell receptor beta chains in this list originate from one sample, sequenced in a study of cytomegalovirus exposure and HLA in healthy donors. The primer mix had 60 Vbeta and 13 Jbeta primers. Assay used: immunoSEQ multiplex PCR; TCRdb lists only in-frame clones, some missing. The sample has around 150,000 clones, 65% to 80% seen once; the top ten hold about 7%. Material: PBMCs. These receptor sequences come from a man aged 35 to 55 in good health and CMV-seropositive.

V is TRBV5-6 and J is TRBJ2-7; 9 nucleotides align to TRBD2. CDR1 and CDR2 (germline): SGHDT, YYEEEE. This CDR3 has 16 residues. V trimming: 1 base; J trimming: 4 bases; junction bases outside the gene matches: 9. The CDR3 region has the DNA TGTGCCAGCAGCTTGAAGGCGGGAGGGCGTGGATACGAGCAGTACTTC. This sequence encodes CASSLKAGGRGYEQYF.

Concerning this clone itself: Germline and junction disagree at one end, which may indicate a read error. The gene calls are TRBV19 and TRBJ1-1, with 8 bases aligning to TRBD1. This CDR3 has 15 residues. CDR1 is LNHDA and CDR2 is SQIVND in the germline V gene (reference sequence). The CDR3 nucleotides read TGTGCCAGTAGTATCTCAACGGACAGGGTCCGATCGCGGGACTTT. Residues: CASSISTDRVRSRDF.